The 19 T cell receptor beta chains given below trace back to one sample, sequenced in a study of T cell clonality in common variable immunodeficiency. Whole-study findings and limits: Common variable immunodeficiency TCR beta sequences reportedly had fewer deletions and N-nucleotide insertions.

Only in-frame clones appear in the TCRdb table, and some are missing; sequencing was by immunoSEQ multiplex PCR. The sample presents 15,000 to 20,000 clones, none singletons. These receptors have no identified antigens. Material: peripheral blood mononuclear cells. The receptors shown here come from a human donor with common variable immunodeficiency.

The sample holds a few counts of this clone. The read gets to within 3 residues of the CDR3 end, and the germline J gene fills in the rest. The chain carries TRBV7-2 and TRBJ1-2; D is unresolved. The CDR3 spans 14 residues. The germline gives CDR1 SGHTA, CDR2 FQGNSA. The sequenced part of the CDR3 DNA is TGTGCCAGCAGCTTAGAATCGGAGGGTCTCGGC. Translated, it gives CASSLESEGLG. The full CDR3 protein is CASSLESEGLGYTF.

This clone was seen a few times. A read error may account for a junction end that differs from germline. The read falls 3 residues short of the CDR3 end, and the missing part is taken from the germline J gene. V is TRBV7-9 and J is TRBJ2-7, with D perhaps matching TRBD1 (5 bases). CDR1 SEHNR and CDR2 FQNEAQ come from the germline V gene (reference sequence). The CDR3 covers 12 residues. CDR3 sequence: CSSSYDSYEQYF. The sequenced part of the CDR3 DNA is TGTTCCAGCAGCTACGACAGCTACGAG.

This clone was seen a handful of times. The read is 3 residues too short to cover the CDR3 end, so that end is filled in from the germline J gene. The chain links TRBV7-2 to TRBJ2-7; 7 positions match TRBD2. With V trimmed by 4 bases and J by 2 bases, 8 bases remained unmatched. The germline gives CDR1 SGHTA, CDR2 FQGNSA. This CDR3 has 15 residues. CDR3 loop: CASSSRAGSPYEQYF. CDR3 DNA, as far as it was read: TGTGCCAGCAGCTCCAGAGCGGGAAGCCCCTACGAG.

This clone was picked up many times. The sequenced fragment ends 3 residues before the CDR3 boundary, so the rest is inferred from the germline J gene. The chain couples TRBV18 to TRBJ1-1; D unclear. CDR1 and CDR2 from the germline V gene are KGHSH and LQKENI. The ends were cut back, 0 bases at V and 2 bases at J, with 10 bases in the middle. The length of the CDR3 is 15 residues. CDR3 bases read: TGTGCCAGCTCACCACCTCGAACACCAAACACTGAA. It specifies CASSPPRTPNTE. The entire CDR3 sequence reads CASSPPRTPNTEAFF.

Note on this clone: The missing CDR3 end, 3 residues past where the read stops, is filled in from the germline J gene. The rearrangement joins TRBV20-1 to TRBJ2-1; D is possibly TRBD2 (7 bases). The CDR3 is 13 amino acids. Germline CDR1 DFQATT, CDR2 SNEGSKA (reference sequence). The ends were cut back, 3 bases at V and 9 bases at J, with 15 bases in the middle. CDR3 DNA (partial): TGCAGTGCTAGTAGTGGGGGGGCCGGTGAG. Translation gives CSASSGGAGE. The full CDR3 is CSASSGGAGEQFF.

This clone was detected ten times or more. The read stops 3 residues short of the end of the CDR3; the missing end is completed from the germline J gene. The V call is TRBV19, the J call TRBJ2-3; TRBD1 is a possible D gene (5 bases). Trimming stripped 7 bases from V and 7 bases from J, with 15 bases between. Per the germline V gene, CDR1 is LNHDA and CDR2 is SQIVND (reference sequence). The CDR3 contains 13 residues. This CDR3 is CASIGQGQHTQYF. The covered CDR3 bases are TGTGCCAGTATTGGGCAGGGCCAACATACG.

The sequenced CDR3 bases are TGTGCCAGCAGCCCCAACAGGGGTAGGGGAGAGACC. Its translation: CASSPNRGRGET. The whole CDR3 reads CASSPNRGRGETQYF. V usage is TRBV11-2 and J usage is TRBJ2-5, with TRBD1 matching 7 bases. The sequenced fragment ends 3 residues before the CDR3 boundary, so the rest is inferred from the germline J gene. CDR3 length equals 15 residues. Trimming took 5 bases from V and 4 from J; bases not matched to a gene: 10. CDR1 SGHAT and CDR2 FQNNGV come from the germline V gene. Combining the CDR3 with reference TRBV11-2 and TRBJ2-5 gives the whole variable domain EAGVAQSPRYKIIEKRQSVAFWCNPISGHATLYWYQQILGQGPKLLIQFQNNGVVDDSQLPKDRFSAERLKGVDSTLKIQPAKLEDSAVYLCASSPNRGRGETQYFGPGTRLLVL.

This clone was found a few times. The read is 3 residues too short to cover the CDR3 end, so that end is filled in from the germline J gene. This chain connects TRBV5-6 to TRBJ2-3, with D tentatively TRBD2 (6 bases). V was cut by 2 bases and J by 7 bases, with 17 bases left in between. Germline V gene sequence: CDR1 SGHDT, CDR2 YYEEEE. The CDR3 contains 15 residues. The CDR3 region is CASSFRGSHTYTQYF. Partial CDR3 DNA: TGTGCCAGCAGCTTCCGGGGGTCCCACACGTATACG.

On this clone itself: The read halts 3 residues ahead of the CDR3 end, with the missing end drawn from the germline J gene. The J gene is TRBJ2-7, the V gene TRBV5-3; TRBD2 aligns across 7 bases. TRBV5-3 carries the ORF label, with uncertain function. Losses at the gene ends were 0 bases for V and 1 base for J; bases not matched to a gene: 7. This CDR3 comprises 16 residues. The CDR3 bases that were read are TGTGCCAGAAGCTTGGCTCTAGCGGTCGGATCCTACGAG. As protein: CARSLALAVGSYE. The entire CDR3 protein reads CARSLALAVGSYEQYF.

This clone showed up many times. The read stops 3 residues short of the end of the CDR3; the missing end is completed from the germline J gene. The chain carries TRBV18 and TRBJ2-2; 8 nucleotides align to TRBD1. In germline, CDR1 is KGHSH, CDR2 LQKENI. V lost 5 bases, J lost 5 bases, and 10 bases stayed unmatched. The CDR3 is 16 residues long. Incomplete CDR3 DNA: TGTGCCAGCTCAACCGCCGGGACAGGAGCAACCGGGGAG. Translated: CASSTAGTGATGE. The full CDR3 protein reads CASSTAGTGATGELFF.

This clone appeared many times. The missing CDR3 end, 3 residues past where the read stops, is filled in from the germline J gene. The chain is built from TRBV7-3 and TRBJ2-5; D gene ambiguous. Per germline, CDR1 SGHTA and CDR2 FQGTGA. V was shortened by 5 bases and J by 1 base, with 8 bases between the two germline ends. The CDR3 has 13 amino acids. The covered CDR3 bases are TGTGCCAGCAGCCCAGGTGCCCAAGAGACC. It yields the protein CASSPGAQET. The complete CDR3 reads CASSPGAQETQYF.

This clone has just a few counts. The CDR3 extends 3 residues past the end of the read, so its final part is completed from the germline J gene. The chain employs TRBV7-6 and TRBJ2-2; 7 positions agree with TRBD1. Germline values: CDR1 SGHVS, CDR2 FNYEAQ. The trim removed 3 bases at V and 6 bases at J, leaving 7 bases unmatched. The CDR3 spans 15 residues. CDR3 bases read: TGTGCCAGCAGCTTTCCCGGGCAGGGGGCCGGGGAG. It is translated as CASSFPGQGAGE. From start to end, the CDR3 is CASSFPGQGAGELFF.

About this clone: From the germline J gene comes the end of the CDR3, since the read stops 3 residues before it. The chain combines TRBV18 with TRBJ1-2; D is unclear. V lost 5 bases and J lost 7, with 11 bases in between. Germline loops: CDR1 KGHSH, CDR2 LQKENI. This CDR3 comprises 12 residues. The chain's CDR3 is CASSYVGGGYTF. The DNA read from the CDR3 is TGTGCCAGCTCATACGTCGGTGGTGGC.

This clone was observed many times. Other nucleotide sequences in the sample specify the same CDR3. This CDR3 reads CASSPRQGSYEQYF. The DNA read from the CDR3 is TGTGCCAGCTCACCACGGCAGGGCAGCTACGAG. The chain recombines TRBV18 with TRBJ2-7; possibly TRBD1 for D (5 bases). The CDR3 is cut off 3 residues early in the read; its end comes from the germline J gene. The CDR3 has 14 residues. CDR1 KGHSH and CDR2 LQKENI come from the germline V gene. The germline V and J ends were trimmed by 1 base and 3 bases, with 10 bases remaining between them.

This clone came up many times. The read ends 3 residues shy of where the CDR3 ends; the end is completed using the germline J gene. The chain has TRBV7-8 and TRBJ2-5; 7 positions agree with TRBD2. Germline V gene lookup returns CDR1 SGHVS and CDR2 FQNEAQ. The CDR3 loop spans 15 amino acids. Trimming cost V 5 bases and J 4 bases; bases outside gene matches: 10. Partial CDR3 DNA: TGTGCCAGCAGCCCTCCCCGGACTAGAGGAGAGACC. Amino acid sequence: CASSPPRTRGET. Given in full, the CDR3 is CASSPPRTRGETQYF.

This clone was counted a few times. The CDR3 goes on 3 residues after the read ends, and that part is filled in from the germline J gene. The rearrangement links TRBV20-1 to TRBJ1-6; TRBD1 agrees at 8 bases. CDR1 is DFQATT and CDR2 is SNEGSKA in the germline V gene (reference sequence). This CDR3 comprises 13 residues. CDR3 region: CSAPTGASRPLHF. The DNA read from the CDR3 is TGCAGTGCACCGACAGGGGCCAGCCGGCCC.

Concerning this clone itself: The read falls 3 residues short of the CDR3 end, and the missing part is taken from the germline J gene. The gene calls are TRBV7-6 and TRBJ1-1; a weak D match, TRBD1 (6 bases). CDR1 SGHVS and CDR2 FNYEAQ come from the germline V gene. Trimming removed 5 bases at V and 6 bases at J, with 19 bases between. The CDR3 is made up of 15 amino acids. CDR3 bases read: TGTGCCAGCAGCGCGCCGGGGGGGGCTAGGGCTGAA. It specifies CASSAPGGARAE. The full CDR3 protein reads CASSAPGGARAEAFF.

This clone rates as medium-sized. The covered CDR3 bases are TGCGCCAGCAGCCGGCAGCCGGGGGGTGGGGGAGAGACC. This codes for CASSRQPGGGGET. The whole CDR3 is CASSRQPGGGGETQYF. The chain is built from TRBV4-1 and TRBJ2-5, with TRBD2 matching 7 bases. The sequenced fragment ends 3 residues before the CDR3 boundary, so the rest is inferred from the germline J gene. The CDR3 has 16 residues. The V and J ends lost 4 bases and 4 bases, in that order; junction bases with no gene match: 12. CDR1 is MGHRA and CDR2 is YSYEKL in the germline V gene.

Of note for this clone: Read coverage stops 3 residues before the CDR3 terminus; the germline J gene supplies the remainder. The chain joins TRBV6-1 to TRBJ1-2, with a weak D call TRBD1 (5 bases). CDR1 is MNHNS, CDR2 SASEGT, per germline. This CDR3 comprises 15 residues. The covered CDR3 bases are TGTGCCAGCAGTGATTACAGGAGGGGTAGTAAAGGC. It is translated as CASSDYRRGSKG. The whole CDR3 reads CASSDYRRGSKGYTF.